Listed below are T cell receptor beta chains from one sample, sequenced in a study of human T cells and chemical hapten exposure. TCRdb re-called the RACE reads with MiXCR, one entry per CDR3 protein. The sample carries 85,000 to 100,000 distinct CDR3 sequences, less than 35% recorded once. This specimen was whole blood, taken in connection with sensitization to the hapten diphenylcyclopropenone (DPC). These receptors were obtained from a man aged 40-50 years with alopecia areata. Some clones in this sample may be carry-over from other donors' samples. CDR3s include the opening cysteine and the closing phenylalanine or tryptophan. A D gene is named only where the DNA matches it firmly. Expanded clones are given a class, and other clones once, few, many or no size at all.

size: few; V: TRBV3-1; J: TRBJ1-1; D: .; CDR3: CASSQEAGITEAFF; DNA: TGTGCCAGCAGCCAAGAGGCCGGGATCACTGAAGCTTTCTTT
size: .; V: TRBV12-3/TRBV12-4; J: TRBJ2-1; D: TRBD1; CDR3: CASSLALGTGRSNEQFF; DNA: TGTGCCAGCAGTTTAGCGCTAGGGACAGGGAGGTCAAATGAGCAGTTCTTC
size: .; V: TRBV5-1; J: TRBJ2-1; D: TRBD1; CDR3: CASKRTGKIDEQFF; DNA: TGCGCCAGCAAACGGACAGGGAAGATCGATGAGCAGTTCTTC
size: many; V: TRBV28; J: TRBJ2-5; D: .; CDR3: CASSLEFEGLVQETQYF; DNA: TGTGCCAGCAGTTTAGAGTTTGAAGGGCTAGTCCAAGAGACCCAGTACTTC
size: few; V: TRBV5-1; J: TRBJ1-1; D: .; CDR3: CASSLTGGGPTEAFF; DNA: TGCGCCAGCAGCTTGACCGGGGGAGGCCCCACTGAAGCTTTCTTT
size: many; V: TRBV24-1; J: TRBJ1-1; D: .; CDR3: CATSDAQEGSTEAFF; DNA: TGTGCCACCAGTGACGCCCAGGAGGGGTCGACTGAAGCTTTCTTT
size: .; V: TRBV10-3; J: TRBJ2-7; D: TRBD1; CDR3: CAISDVDRGYEQYF; DNA: TGTGCCATCAGTGATGTGGACAGGGGGTACGAGCAGTACTTC
size: few; V: TRBV6-5; J: TRBJ2-1; D: .; CDR3: CASSYSTGLAGEQFF; DNA: TGTGCCAGCAGTTACTCTACAGGACTCGCGGGTGAGCAGTTCTTC
size: few; V: TRBV25-1; J: TRBJ2-5; D: .; CDR3: CASSDLTRGSQETQYF; DNA: TGTGCCAGCAGTGATCTTACCCGAGGCAGCCAAGAGACCCAGTACTTC
size: .; V: TRBV6-1; J: TRBJ2-2; D: TRBD1; CDR3: CASTSTRGLGTGELFF; DNA: TGTGCCAGCACTTCAACCAGGGGGCTAGGAACCGGGGAGCTGTTTTTT
size: .; V: TRBV11-2; J: TRBJ2-1; D: TRBD2; CDR3: CASSSRLARNEQFF; DNA: TGTGCCAGCAGCTCTCGACTAGCGAGGAATGAGCAGTTCTTC
size: .; V: TRBV2; J: TRBJ1-2; D: .; CDR3: CASSPWGGFGYTF; DNA: TGTGCCAGCAGTCCATGGGGGGGTTTTGGCTACACCTTC
size: .; V: TRBV6-5; J: TRBJ2-2; D: TRBD2; CDR3: CASRRLGEGPGELFF; DNA: TGTGCCAGCAGGCGATTGGGGGAGGGGCCCGGGGAGCTGTTTTTT
size: .; V: TRBV29-1; J: TRBJ2-5; D: TRBD1; CDR3: CSVEQGAETQYF; DNA: TGCAGCGTTGAACAGGGGGCAGAGACCCAGTACTTC
size: .; V: TRBV4-3; J: TRBJ2-3; D: TRBD2; CDR3: CASSQGASGSRNTQYF; DNA: TGCGCCAGCAGCCAAGGGGCTAGCGGGAGTCGAAATACGCAGTATTTT
size: .; V: TRBV11-2; J: TRBJ2-6; D: .; CDR3: CASSLGGGANVLTF; DNA: TGTGCCAGCAGCTTAGGTGGGGGGGCCAACGTCCTGACTTTC
size: few; V: TRBV7-2; J: TRBJ2-2; D: .; CDR3: CASSLGVGANTGELFF; DNA: TGTGCCAGCAGCTTAGGAGTGGGGGCGAACACCGGGGAGCTGTTTTTT
size: .; V: TRBV20-1; J: TRBJ2-7; D: TRBD1; CDR3: CSASGDSRFGEQYF; DNA: TGCAGTGCTAGTGGGGACAGCCGATTTGGCGAGCAGTACTTC
size: few; V: TRBV5-6; J: TRBJ1-6; D: .; CDR3: CASSLVSAVGFDNSPLHF; DNA: TGTGCCAGCAGCTTGGTGTCCGCGGTGGGATTTGATAATTCACCCCTCCACTTT
size: .; V: TRBV12-3/TRBV12-4; J: TRBJ2-1; D: .; CDR3: CASSPPGTLGNEQFF; DNA: TGTGCCAGCAGTCCACCCGGGACTTTAGGCAATGAGCAGTTCTTC
size: few; V: TRBV12-3/TRBV12-4; J: TRBJ2-1; D: TRBD1; CDR3: CASSPLRTGYHNEQFF; DNA: TGTGCCAGCAGTCCCCTCAGGACAGGGTACCACAATGAGCAGTTCTTC
size: .; V: TRBV29-1; J: TRBJ2-1; D: TRBD2; CDR3: CSLKGGLAYNEQFF; DNA: TGCAGCTTGAAAGGGGGACTAGCCTACAATGAGCAGTTCTTC
size: medium-sized; V: TRBV12-3/TRBV12-4; J: TRBJ2-7; D: .; CDR3: CASSLSHYEQYF; DNA: TGTGCCAGCAGTTTATCCCACTACGAGCAGTACTTC
size: few; V: TRBV7-2; J: TRBJ2-1; D: .; CDR3: CASSPDSSYNEQFF; DNA: TGTGCCAGCAGCCCGGATAGCTCCTACAATGAGCAGTTCTTC